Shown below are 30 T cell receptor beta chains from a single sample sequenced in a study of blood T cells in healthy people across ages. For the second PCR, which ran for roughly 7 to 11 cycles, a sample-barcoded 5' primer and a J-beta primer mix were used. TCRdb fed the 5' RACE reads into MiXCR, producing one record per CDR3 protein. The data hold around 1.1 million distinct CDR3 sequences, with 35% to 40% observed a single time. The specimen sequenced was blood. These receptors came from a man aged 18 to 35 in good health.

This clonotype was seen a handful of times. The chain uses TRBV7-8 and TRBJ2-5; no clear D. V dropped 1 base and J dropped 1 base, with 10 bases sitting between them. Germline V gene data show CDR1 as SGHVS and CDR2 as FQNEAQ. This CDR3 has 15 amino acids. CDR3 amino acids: CASSLVVGVQETQYF. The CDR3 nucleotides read TGTGCCAGCAGCTTAGTAGTAGGAGTCCAAGAGACCCAGTACTTC.

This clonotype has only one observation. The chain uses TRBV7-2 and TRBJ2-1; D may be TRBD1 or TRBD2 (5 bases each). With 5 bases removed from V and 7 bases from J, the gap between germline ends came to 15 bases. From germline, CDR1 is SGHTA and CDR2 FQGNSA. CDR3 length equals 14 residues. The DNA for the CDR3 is TGTGCCAGCAGCGCCCGGGACCCCTTTAATGAGCAGTTCTTC. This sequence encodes CASSARDPFNEQFF.

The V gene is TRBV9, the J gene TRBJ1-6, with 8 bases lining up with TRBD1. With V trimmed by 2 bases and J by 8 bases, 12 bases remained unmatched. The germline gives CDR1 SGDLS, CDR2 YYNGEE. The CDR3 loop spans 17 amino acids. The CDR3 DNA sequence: TGTGCCAGCAGCGTCGGAGGGTGGGACAGGAGCGATTCACCCCTCCACTTT. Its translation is CASSVGGWDRSDSPLHF.

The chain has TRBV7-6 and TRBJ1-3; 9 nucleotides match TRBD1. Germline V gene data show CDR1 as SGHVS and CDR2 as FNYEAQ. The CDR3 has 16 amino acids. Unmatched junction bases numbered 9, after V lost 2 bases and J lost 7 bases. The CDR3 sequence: CASSLTDRGFENTIYF. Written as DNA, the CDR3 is TGTGCCAGCAGCTTAACGGACAGGGGTTTCGAGAACACCATATATTTT.

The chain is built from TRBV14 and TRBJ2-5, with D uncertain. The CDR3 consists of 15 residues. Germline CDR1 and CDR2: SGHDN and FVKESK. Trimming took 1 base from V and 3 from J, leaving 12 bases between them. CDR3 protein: CASSQAIARKETQYF. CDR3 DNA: TGTGCCAGCAGCCAAGCTATAGCTAGAAAAGAGACCCAGTACTTC.

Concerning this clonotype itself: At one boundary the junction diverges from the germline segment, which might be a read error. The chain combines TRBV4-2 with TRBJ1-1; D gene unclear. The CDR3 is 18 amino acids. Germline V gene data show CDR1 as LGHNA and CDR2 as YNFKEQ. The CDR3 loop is CVSSQEGSNNGLNTEAFF. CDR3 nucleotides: TGTGTCAGCAGCCAAGAGGGCTCCAACAACGGGTTGAACACTGAAGCTTTCTTT.

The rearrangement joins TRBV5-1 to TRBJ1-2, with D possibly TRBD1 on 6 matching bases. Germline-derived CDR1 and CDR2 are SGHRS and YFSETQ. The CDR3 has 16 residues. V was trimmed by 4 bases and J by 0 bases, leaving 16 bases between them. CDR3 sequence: CASSQGHVSPNYGYTF. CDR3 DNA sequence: TGCGCCAGCAGCCAGGGGCATGTATCTCCTAACTATGGCTACACCTTC.

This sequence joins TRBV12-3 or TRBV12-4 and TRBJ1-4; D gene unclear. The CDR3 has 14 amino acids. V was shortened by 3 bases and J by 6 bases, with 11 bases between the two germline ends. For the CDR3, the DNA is TGTGCCAGCAGTTTTAAGACGGAGGATGAAAAACTGTTTTTT. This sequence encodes CASSFKTEDEKLFF.

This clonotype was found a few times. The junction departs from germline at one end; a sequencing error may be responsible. Here the CDR3 reads CASSLVTGKAFF. DNA of the CDR3: TGTGCCAGTAGCTTAGTGACAGGGAAGGCTTTCTTT. This rearrangement joins TRBV7-2 to TRBJ1-1; 7 bases are a match to TRBD1. The length of the CDR3 is 12 residues. Germline V gene lookup returns CDR1 SGHTA and CDR2 FQGNSA. Full variable domain (missing parts from reference TRBV7-2 and TRBJ1-1): GAGVSQSPSNKVTEKGKDVELRCDPISGHTALYWYRQSLGQGLEFLIYFQGNSAPDKSGLPSDRFSAERTGGSVSTLTIQRTQQEDSAVYLCASSLVTGKAFFGQGTRLTVV.

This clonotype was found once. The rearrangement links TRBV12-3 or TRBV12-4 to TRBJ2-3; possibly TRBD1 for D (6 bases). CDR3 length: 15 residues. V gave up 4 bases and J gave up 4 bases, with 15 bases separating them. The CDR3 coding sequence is TGTGCCAGCAGTTCTAACGGACAGAGCGCAGATACGCAGTATTTT. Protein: CASSSNGQSADTQYF.

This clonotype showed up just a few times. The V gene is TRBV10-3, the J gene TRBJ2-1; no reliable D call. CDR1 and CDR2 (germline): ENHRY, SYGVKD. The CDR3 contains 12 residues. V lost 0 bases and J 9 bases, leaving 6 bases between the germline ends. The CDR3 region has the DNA TGTGCCATCAGTGAGTCAGGGCCTGAGCAGTTCTTC. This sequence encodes CAISESGPEQFF.

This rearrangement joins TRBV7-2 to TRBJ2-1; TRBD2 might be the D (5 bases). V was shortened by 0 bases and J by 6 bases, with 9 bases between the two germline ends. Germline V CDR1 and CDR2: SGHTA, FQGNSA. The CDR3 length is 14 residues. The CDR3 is CASSLADEGNEQFF. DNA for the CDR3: TGTGCCAGCAGCTTAGCAGACGAGGGCAATGAGCAGTTCTTC.

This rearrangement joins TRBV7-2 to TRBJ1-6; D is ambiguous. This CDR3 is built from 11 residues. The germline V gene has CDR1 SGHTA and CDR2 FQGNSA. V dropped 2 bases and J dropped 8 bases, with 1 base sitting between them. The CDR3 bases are TGTGCCAGCAGCTTATATTCACCCCTCCACTTT. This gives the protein CASSLYSPLHF.

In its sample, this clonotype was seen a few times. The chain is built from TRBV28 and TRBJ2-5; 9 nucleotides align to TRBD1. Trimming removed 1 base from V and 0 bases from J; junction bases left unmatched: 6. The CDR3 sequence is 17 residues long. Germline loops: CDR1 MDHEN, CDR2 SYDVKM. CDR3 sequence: CASSLFGQGPYQETQYF. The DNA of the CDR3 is TGTGCCAGCAGTTTATTCGGACAGGGGCCTTACCAAGAGACCCAGTACTTC.

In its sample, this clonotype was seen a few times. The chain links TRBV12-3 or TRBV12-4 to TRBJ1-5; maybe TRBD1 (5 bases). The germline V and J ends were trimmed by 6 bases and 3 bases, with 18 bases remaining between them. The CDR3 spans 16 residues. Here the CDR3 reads CASSSESGAVNQPQHF. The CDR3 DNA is TGTGCCAGCAGCTCGGAATCCGGGGCAGTCAATCAGCCCCAGCATTTT.

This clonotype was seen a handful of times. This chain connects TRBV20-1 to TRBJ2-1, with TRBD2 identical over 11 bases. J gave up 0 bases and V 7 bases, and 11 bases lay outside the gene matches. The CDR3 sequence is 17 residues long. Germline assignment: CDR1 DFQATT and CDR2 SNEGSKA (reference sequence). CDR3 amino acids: CSVTLLAGGDSYNEQFF. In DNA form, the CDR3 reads TGCAGTGTCACGTTGCTAGCGGGGGGTGACTCCTACAATGAGCAGTTCTTC.

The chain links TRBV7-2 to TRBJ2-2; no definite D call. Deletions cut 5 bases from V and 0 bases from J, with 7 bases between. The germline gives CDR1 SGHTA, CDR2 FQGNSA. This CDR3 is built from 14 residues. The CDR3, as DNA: TGTGCCAGCAGCCCCACCCCGAACACCGGGGAGCTGTTTTTT. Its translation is CASSPTPNTGELFF.

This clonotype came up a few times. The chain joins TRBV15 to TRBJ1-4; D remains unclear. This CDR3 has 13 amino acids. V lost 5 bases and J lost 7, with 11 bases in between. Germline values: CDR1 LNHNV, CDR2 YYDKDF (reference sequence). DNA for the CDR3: TGTGCCACCAGCGCTGAATCCAGTGAAAAACTGTTTTTT. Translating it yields CATSAESSEKLFF.

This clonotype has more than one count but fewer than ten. DNA for the CDR3: TGTGCCAGCAGCCCGCGGGGGGGAGGGGAAAAACTGTTTTTT. It translates to CASSPRGGGEKLFF. J is TRBJ1-4 and V is TRBV9; the D gene is possibly TRBD1 (5 bases). V lost 4 bases and J lost 8, with 15 bases in between. CDR3 size: 14 residues. The germline CDR1 and CDR2 sequences are SGDLS and YYNGEE. The full variable domain, completed using reference TRBV9 and TRBJ1-4, is DSGVTQTPKHLITATGQRVTLRCSPRSGDLSVYWYQQSLDQGLQFLIQYYNGEERAKGNILERFSAQQFPDLHSELNLSSLELGDSALYFCASSPRGGGEKLFFGSGTQLSVL.

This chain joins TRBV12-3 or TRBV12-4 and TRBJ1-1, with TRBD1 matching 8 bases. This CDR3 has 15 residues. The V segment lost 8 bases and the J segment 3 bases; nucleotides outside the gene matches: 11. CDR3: CASRRMTGADTEAFF. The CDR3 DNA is TGTGCCAGCCGCCGAATGACAGGGGCCGACACTGAAGCTTTCTTT.

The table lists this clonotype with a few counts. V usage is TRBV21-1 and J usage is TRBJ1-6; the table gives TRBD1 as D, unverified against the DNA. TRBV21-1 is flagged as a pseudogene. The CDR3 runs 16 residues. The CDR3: CASSRKTGSRVSPLHF. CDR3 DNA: TGTGCCAGCAGCAGGAAGACAGGGAGCAGAGTTTCACCCCTCCACTTT.

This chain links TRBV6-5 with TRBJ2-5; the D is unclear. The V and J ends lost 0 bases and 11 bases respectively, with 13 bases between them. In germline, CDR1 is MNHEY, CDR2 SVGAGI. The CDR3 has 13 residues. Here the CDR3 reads CASSYSGSDEQYF. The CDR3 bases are TGTGCCAGCAGTTACTCGGGCTCCGATGAGCAGTACTTC.

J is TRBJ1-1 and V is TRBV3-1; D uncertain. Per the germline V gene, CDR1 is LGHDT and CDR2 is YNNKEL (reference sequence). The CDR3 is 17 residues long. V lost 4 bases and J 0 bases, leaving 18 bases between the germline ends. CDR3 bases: TGTGCCAGCAGCCCACCCTTCGACGGACTCCTGAACACTGAAGCTTTCTTT. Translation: CASSPPFDGLLNTEAFF.

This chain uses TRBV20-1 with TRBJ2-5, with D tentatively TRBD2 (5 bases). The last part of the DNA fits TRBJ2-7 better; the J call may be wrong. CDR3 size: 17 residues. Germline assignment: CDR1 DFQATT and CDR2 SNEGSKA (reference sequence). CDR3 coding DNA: TGCAGTGCTAGAGGCACCATCCCGGGGAAGCCTTCCTACGAGCAGTACTTC. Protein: CSARGTIPGKPSYEQYF.

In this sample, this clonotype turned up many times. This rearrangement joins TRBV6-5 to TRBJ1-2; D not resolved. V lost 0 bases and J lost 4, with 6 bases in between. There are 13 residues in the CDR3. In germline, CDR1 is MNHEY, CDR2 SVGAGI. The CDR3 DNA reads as TGTGCCAGCAGTTACTCTCTGGTCTATGGCTACACCTTC. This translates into CASSYSLVYGYTF.

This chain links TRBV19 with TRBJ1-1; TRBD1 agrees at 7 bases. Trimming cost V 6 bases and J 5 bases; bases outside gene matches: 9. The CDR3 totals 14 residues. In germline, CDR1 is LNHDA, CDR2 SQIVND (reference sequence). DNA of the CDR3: TGTGCCAGTAGCTTCGGACAGGCGGGGACTGAAGCTTTCTTT. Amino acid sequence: CASSFGQAGTEAFF.

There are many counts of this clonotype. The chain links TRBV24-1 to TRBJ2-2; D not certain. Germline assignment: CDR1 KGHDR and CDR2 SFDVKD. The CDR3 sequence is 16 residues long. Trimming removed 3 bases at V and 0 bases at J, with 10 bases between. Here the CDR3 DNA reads TGTGCCACCAGTGATAGGAAGGGCCCGAACACCGGGGAGCTGTTTTTT. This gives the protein CATSDRKGPNTGELFF.

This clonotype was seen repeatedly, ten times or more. In DNA, the CDR3 is TGTGCCAGCAGCCCGGGACAGGGGGCATCAGATACGCAGTATTTT. This codes for CASSPGQGASDTQYF. V and J are TRBV7-9 and TRBJ2-3; 12 positions match TRBD1. Germline CDR1 is SEHNR and CDR2 is FQNEAQ (reference sequence). The CDR3 contains 15 residues. V shed 5 bases, J shed 4 bases, and the junction held 4 bases outside the gene matches. The full variable domain, rest sourced from reference TRBV7-9 and TRBJ2-3, is DTGVSQNPRHKITKRGQNVTFRCDPISEHNRLYWYRQTLGQGPEFLTYFQNEAQLEKSRLLSDRFSAERPKGSFSTLEIQRTEQGDSAMYLCASSPGQGASDTQYFGPGTRLTVL.

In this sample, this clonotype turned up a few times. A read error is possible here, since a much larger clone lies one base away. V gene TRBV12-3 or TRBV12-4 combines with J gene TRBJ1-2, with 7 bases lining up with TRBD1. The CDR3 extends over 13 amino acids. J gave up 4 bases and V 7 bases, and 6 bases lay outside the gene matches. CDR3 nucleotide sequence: TGTGCCAGCACCCCCGGGACAGCCTATGGCTACACCTTC. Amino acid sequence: CASTPGTAYGYTF.

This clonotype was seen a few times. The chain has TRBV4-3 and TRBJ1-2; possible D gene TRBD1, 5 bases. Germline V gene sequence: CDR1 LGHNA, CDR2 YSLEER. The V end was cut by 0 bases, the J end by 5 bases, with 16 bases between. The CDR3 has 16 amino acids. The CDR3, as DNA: TGCGCCAGCAGCCAAGATTTCCATCGGGGGTGGTATGGCTACACCTTC. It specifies CASSQDFHRGWYGYTF.